One sample yielded the 29 T cell receptor beta chains listed below, sequenced in a study of cytomegalovirus exposure and HLA in healthy donors. Libraries were prepared by immunoSEQ multiplex PCR; TCRdb keeps only in-frame clonotypes and omits some of them. The table includes some 140,000 clones, 70% to 90% detected once. Source material: PBMCs. These receptors originate from a man between 18 and 35 years old in good health and CMV-seronegative.

In this sample, this clone turned up once. The chain links TRBV7-8 to TRBJ1-2, with no clear D. V lost 0 bases to trimming and J lost 7 bases, with 9 bases between them. This CDR3 contains 13 residues. CDR1 SGHVS and CDR2 FQNEAQ come from the germline V gene. The CDR3 DNA reads TGTGCCAGCAGCTTAGCCCAGGCCCGTGGCTACACCTTC. Translating gives CASSLAQARGYTF.

This clone was recorded only once. The genes are TRBV18 and TRBJ1-6; 7 positions match TRBD1. Germline values: CDR1 KGHSH, CDR2 LQKENI. The V gene end was trimmed by 6 bases and the J gene end by 4 bases; junction bases not matched to a gene: 6. The CDR3 runs to 15 residues. CDR3 sequence (DNA): TGTGCCAGCTCTCTAACAGGGGATTATAATTCACCCCTCCACTTT. Translated, it gives CASSLTGDYNSPLHF.

The chain recombines TRBV9 with TRBJ2-7; TRBD2 might be the D (6 bases). Germline V gene lookup returns CDR1 SGDLS and CDR2 YYNGEE. Deletions cut 4 bases from V and 4 bases from J, with 18 bases between. This CDR3 spans 15 amino acids. This CDR3 is CASSPSGGIGYEQYF. The CDR3 DNA follows: TGTGCCAGCAGCCCCAGTGGAGGGATCGGGTACGAGCAGTACTTC.

The CDR3 DNA is TGTGCCAGCAGCCCGTTGGGGACAGGGATCGAGACCCAGTACTTC. This sequence encodes CASSPLGTGIETQYF. The V and J genes are TRBV14 and TRBJ2-5, with 9 bases lining up with TRBD1. V shed 4 bases and J 5 bases; nucleotides not matched to a gene: 8. The CDR3 spans 15 residues. Germline CDR1 and CDR2: SGHDN and FVKESK.

There are many counts of this clone. The sample carries other DNA sequences with the same CDR3. This chain joins TRBV28 and TRBJ2-7; D not resolved. CDR3 length: 11 amino acids. The germline gives CDR1 MDHEN, CDR2 SYDVKM. V dropped 4 bases and J dropped 6 bases, with 7 bases sitting between them. The CDR3 loop reads CASSSVREQYF. CDR3 DNA sequence: TGTGCCAGCAGTTCAGTACGCGAGCAGTACTTC.

This clone was recorded only once. The chain combines TRBV7-2 with TRBJ2-7; D gene uncertain. The length of the CDR3 is 13 residues. Trimming removed 5 bases from V and 3 bases from J, with 11 bases in between. Looked up from germline, CDR1 is SGHTA and CDR2 is FQGNSA. The CDR3 region has the DNA TGTGCCAGCAGCGGTCGATACAACTACGAGCAGTACTTC. The encoded protein is CASSGRYNYEQYF.

This chain joins TRBV7-8 and TRBJ2-1; maybe TRBD2 (6 bases). This CDR3 has 16 amino acids. V was trimmed by 7 bases and J by 4 bases, leaving 20 bases between them. CDR1 SGHVS and CDR2 FQNEAQ come from the germline V gene. The CDR3 reads CASTPVGTGTYNEQFF. The DNA for the CDR3 is TGTGCCAGCACCCCCGTAGGGACGGGGACTTACAATGAGCAGTTCTTC.

This clone has a single count. This chain joins TRBV7-9 and TRBJ2-5; the D gene is possibly TRBD1 (7 bases). Germline assignment: CDR1 SEHNR and CDR2 FQNEAQ (reference sequence). Trimming removed 3 bases at V and 4 bases at J, with 12 bases between. This CDR3 contains 14 residues. The CDR3 here is CASSFRQGGETQYF. The CDR3 bases are TGTGCCAGCAGCTTCCGACAGGGAGGAGAGACCCAGTACTTC.

This chain joins TRBV2 and TRBJ1-4, with 7 bases fitting TRBD1. CDR1 and CDR2 from the germline V gene are SNHLY and FYNNEI. CDR3 length: 16 amino acids. V gave up 4 bases and J gave up 7 bases; unmatched junction bases: 12. The CDR3 reads CASSATIQGISEKLFF. The CDR3 DNA sequence: TGTGCCAGCAGTGCCACGATACAGGGGATATCTGAAAAACTGTTTTTT.

This rearrangement joins TRBV7-2 to TRBJ1-2; D might be TRBD1 (6 bases). Per the germline V gene, CDR1 is SGHTA and CDR2 is FQGNSA. V was shortened by 8 bases and J by 4 bases, with 8 bases between the two germline ends. The CDR3 consists of 11 residues. The CDR3 DNA reads as TGTGCCAGCGGACAGCTCTATGGCTACACCTTC. It codes for CASGQLYGYTF.

The chain recombines TRBV2 with TRBJ1-2; TRBD1 might be the D (5 bases). This CDR3 region has 14 residues. The V gene lost 6 bases and the J gene lost 5 bases, with 16 bases spanning the gap. The V gene's germline CDR1 is SNHLY and CDR2 FYNNEI. This CDR3 reads CASRGPLLVYGYTF. As DNA, the CDR3 is TGTGCCAGCAGGGGGCCTCTACTCGTGTATGGCTACACCTTC.

The chain has TRBV19 and TRBJ2-2, with 7 bases lining up with TRBD1. J gave up 6 bases and V 7 bases, and 2 bases lay outside the gene matches. The CDR3 spans 12 residues. The germline V gene encodes CDR1 LNHDA and CDR2 SQIVND (reference sequence). The CDR3 loop is CASKGAAGELFF. CDR3 nucleotides: TGTGCCAGTAAGGGGGCGGCCGGGGAGCTGTTTTTT.

The J gene is TRBJ1-6, the V gene TRBV2, with a tentative D call TRBD1 (6 bases). Germline CDR1 and CDR2: SNHLY and FYNNEI. Trimming pared 7 bases from V and 9 bases from J, leaving 13 bases between. The CDR3 runs to 13 residues. The CDR3 nucleotides read TGTGCCAGCAAGGGGGGGGCGGGTTCACCCCTCCACTTT. This translates into CASKGGAGSPLHF.

This sequence joins TRBV21-1 and TRBJ1-4; the table calls TRBD1, which could not be checked here. TRBV21-1 is given as a pseudogene. The CDR3 has 15 residues. This CDR3 is CASSKPGPRREKLFF. The DNA for the CDR3 is TGTGCCAGCAGCAAACCAGGGCCCCGCCGGGAAAAACTGTTTTTT.

This sequence joins TRBV27 and TRBJ2-7; perhaps TRBD2 as D (5 bases). Between the trimmed V and J ends, which lost 5 bases and 0 bases, there was a span of 14 bases. This CDR3 spans 15 amino acids. Per the germline V gene, CDR1 is MNHEY and CDR2 is SMNVEV (reference sequence). The CDR3 bases are TGTGCCAGCAGTCTCACGGTGGGAGACTCCTACGAGCAGTACTTC. This codes for CASSLTVGDSYEQYF.

The chain employs TRBV7-2 and TRBJ2-3; no firm D call. Germline values: CDR1 SGHTA, CDR2 FQGNSA. Trimming took 3 bases from V and 0 from J, leaving 10 bases between them. The length of the CDR3 is 15 residues. The CDR3 loop reads CASSFAAASTDTQYF. DNA for the CDR3: TGTGCCAGCAGCTTCGCGGCCGCGAGCACAGATACGCAGTATTTT.

This rearrangement joins TRBV19 to TRBJ2-3, with D possibly being TRBD1 (6 bases). Germline CDR1 LNHDA, CDR2 SQIVND (reference sequence). This CDR3 region has 15 residues. Trimming cost V 4 bases and J 4 bases, with 15 bases left between them. The CDR3 nucleotides read TGTGCCAGTAGTAAGGGGGATTTTAGTGCAGATACGCAGTATTTT. Amino acid sequence: CASSKGDFSADTQYF.

V gene TRBV5-4 combines with J gene TRBJ1-2, with unresolved D. V was cut by 3 bases and J by 8 bases, with 11 bases left in between. This CDR3 region has 12 residues. CDR1 and CDR2 from the germline V gene are SGHNT and YYREEE (reference sequence). CDR3 DNA: TGTGCCAGCAGCTCACTGGGGAGGGGCTACACCTTC. Its protein is CASSSLGRGYTF.

The chain has TRBV25-1 and TRBJ2-3; tentative D call: TRBD1 (6 bases). The CDR3 totals 17 residues. Trimming pared 5 bases from V and 1 base from J, leaving 19 bases between. Looked up from germline, CDR1 is MGHDK and CDR2 is SYGVNS. CDR3 DNA: TGTGCCAGCAGTCTCACCTTCGGCGCAGGGGGCACAGATACGCAGTATTTT. Its translation is CASSLTFGAGGTDTQYF.

V and J are TRBV29-1 and TRBJ1-1, with 8 bases that match TRBD1. This CDR3 contains 13 residues. CDR1 and CDR2 (germline): SQVTM, ANQGSEA. After removal of 6 bases from V and 3 bases from J, the junction contained 6 bases not matched to a gene. The CDR3 sequence is CSVRTGRHTEAFF. The CDR3 nucleotides read TGCAGCGTGAGGACAGGGCGTCACACTGAAGCTTTCTTT. The whole variable domain, remainder taken from reference TRBV29-1 and TRBJ1-1, is SAVISQKPSRDICQRGTSLTIQCQVDSQVTMMFWYRQQPGQSLTLIATANQGSEATYESGFVIDKFPISRPNLTFSTLTVSNMSPEDSSIYLCSVRTGRHTEAFFGQGTRLTVV.

V and J are TRBV5-1 and TRBJ2-3; 9 nucleotides match TRBD1. Germline CDR1 SGHRS, CDR2 YFSETQ. This CDR3 spans 16 amino acids. The ends lost 3 bases at V and 1 base at J; junction bases unmatched: 6. CDR3 region: CASSYQRQGGTDTQYF. The DNA for the CDR3 is TGCGCCAGCAGCTACCAACGACAGGGGGGCACAGATACGCAGTATTTT.

The chain has TRBV9 and TRBJ2-1, with TRBD2 identical over 11 bases. The CDR3 loop spans 15 amino acids. From germline, CDR1 is SGDLS and CDR2 YYNGEE. Trimming removed 3 bases from V and 8 bases from J; junction bases left unmatched: 7. CDR3 loop: CASSADSGGAHEQFF. CDR3 DNA: TGTGCCAGCAGCGCAGATAGCGGGGGGGCCCATGAGCAGTTCTTC. The entire variable domain, with the rest obtained from reference TRBV9 and TRBJ2-1, is as follows: DSGVTQTPKHLITATGQRVTLRCSPRSGDLSVYWYQQSLDQGLQFLIQYYNGEERAKGNILERFSAQQFPDLHSELNLSSLELGDSALYFCASSADSGGAHEQFFGPGTRLTVL.

The genes are TRBV30 and TRBJ2-4; TRBD1 aligns across 8 bases. The CDR3 spans 13 residues. V trimming: 6 bases; J trimming: 2 bases; junction bases outside the gene matches: 3. The germline gives CDR1 GTSNPN, CDR2 SVGIG (reference sequence). CDR3 sequence reads: CACDRGSKNIQYF. The DNA for the CDR3 is TGTGCCTGCGACAGGGGATCCAAAAACATTCAGTACTTC.

The chain is built from TRBV2 and TRBJ2-3, with 8 positions matching TRBD2. V lost 2 bases and J lost 5; bases outside the gene matches: 6. Germline V CDR1 and CDR2: SNHLY, FYNNEI. This CDR3 region has 15 residues. Here the CDR3 reads CASSETGGLGDTQYF. Here the CDR3 DNA reads TGTGCCAGCAGTGAAACGGGGGGGCTGGGAGATACGCAGTATTTT.

CDR3 loop: CAISGGGSHPSYEQYF. DNA of the CDR3: TGTGCCATCAGTGGGGGGGGTAGCCACCCCTCCTACGAGCAGTACTTC. The chain employs TRBV10-3 and TRBJ2-7; 7 nucleotides align to TRBD2. Germline-derived CDR1 and CDR2 are ENHRY and SYGVKD. Trimming removed 4 bases from V and 0 bases from J; junction bases left unmatched: 9. This CDR3 is 16 amino acids long.

The chain couples TRBV19 to TRBJ2-5; TRBD1 aligns across 10 bases. V lost 8 bases to trimming and J lost 5 bases; unmatched junction nucleotides: 8. The V gene's germline CDR1 is LNHDA and CDR2 SQIVND (reference sequence). The CDR3 has 14 residues. DNA for the CDR3: TGTGCCAGTCGGGACAGGGGTGTAGGTGAGACCCAGTACTTC. Residues: CASRDRGVGETQYF.

This chain joins TRBV5-4 and TRBJ2-7; 9 bases are shared with TRBD1. With V trimmed by 2 bases and J by 5 bases, 11 bases remained unmatched. Germline-derived CDR1 and CDR2 are SGHNT and YYREEE (reference sequence). The CDR3 totals 16 residues. The CDR3 DNA reads TGTGCCAGCAGCTTTAAACCTGGGACAGGGTCCCACGAGCAGTACTTC. Translated, it gives CASSFKPGTGSHEQYF.

The V and J genes are TRBV27 and TRBJ2-7; D is possibly TRBD2 (6 bases). The CDR3 consists of 14 residues. Trimming took 2 bases from V and 1 from J, leaving 9 bases between them. Looked up from germline, CDR1 is MNHEY and CDR2 is SMNVEV (reference sequence). The CDR3 DNA follows: TGTGCCAGCAGTTTAGTCGGGACTTCCTACGAGCAGTACTTC. This codes for CASSLVGTSYEQYF.

The chain uses TRBV29-1 and TRBJ1-1; no firm D call. The CDR3 consists of 11 residues. Germline lookup yields CDR1 SQVTM and CDR2 ANQGSEA. V was clipped by 3 bases and J by 3 bases, with 5 bases between them. The CDR3 DNA reads TGCAGCGTTGAGAGGTACACTGAAGCTTTCTTT. Amino acid sequence: CSVERYTEAFF.